Included here is one T cell receptor beta chain sequence, with context. Its antigen is as yet unknown. This sample is part of a study of cytomegalovirus exposure and HLA in healthy donors. Study-level findings and limits: TCR clusters originating in the first cohort tended to co-occur in the 120 validation repertoires, according to a later analysis. 150 or so TCR beta chains were listed as cytomegalovirus-associated. Whilst most TCR sequences proved rare, a subset of public TCRs occurred across many donors.

Sequencing was performed with immunoSEQ multiplex PCR; in TCRdb, only in-frame clones are kept and a portion is missing. Among tens of thousands of clones, around 95% were seen once, and the ten largest hold 0.69%. The CDR3 loop spans 16 amino acids. With 3 bases clipped from V and 4 bases from J, the junction kept 7 bases outside the gene matches. Germline CDR1 reads SGDLS; CDR2 reads YYNGEE. The sequencing input was PBMCs. The receptor's source is a woman aged 18-30 years in good health and CMV-seronegative. The chain recombines TRBV9 with TRBJ2-5; 12 nucleotides align to TRBD2. The CDR3 sequence is CASSATSGGPGETQYF. In nucleotides, the CDR3 is TGTGCCAGCAGCGCCACTAGCGGGGGGCCGGGAGAGACCCAGTACTTC.